This TCR beta chain was recorded in a study of identical twins. Losses at the gene ends were 3 bases for V and 7 bases for J; bases not matched to a gene: 6. This CDR3 is 14 amino acids long. Germline-derived CDR1 and CDR2 are SGDLS and YYNGEE. Regarding the study as a whole: Invariant populations such as MAIT and iNKT cells could partly muddle zero-insertion analyses. Compared with unrelated sharing, twin-shared out-of-frame alpha sequences had more low-probability sequences.

This clonotype was seen more than once but under ten times. Its specificity is unknown. MiXCR, applied by TCRdb to the 5' RACE reads, yields one record per CDR3 protein. The repertoire holds about 920,000 distinct CDR3 sequences, with over 9% as singletons. In addition, the sample was reused for a study of yellow fever vaccine responses in identical twins.

The rearrangement joins TRBV9 to TRBJ1-3, with 8 bases aligning to TRBD1. Sample: PBMCs. The sequence was collected from a young woman in good health. For the CDR3, the DNA is TGTGCCAGCAGCGAAGGACAGGGTGGGAACACCATATATTTT. As protein: CASSEGQGGNTIYF. The full variable domain, completed using reference TRBV9 and TRBJ1-3, is DSGVTQTPKHLITATGQRVTLRCSPRSGDLSVYWYQQSLDQGLQFLIQYYNGEERAKGNILERFSAQQFPDLHSELNLSSLELGDSALYFCASSEGQGGNTIYFGEGSWLTVV.